This T cell receptor (beta chain) is drawn from a study of PD-1 blockade in classical Hodgkin lymphoma. Study-level findings and limits: Relapsed/refractory patients reportedly had lower baseline diversity than newly diagnosed patients. In CD4+ cells, TCR diversity went up significantly by C4D1, but in CD8+ cells it did not.

Notes on this clone: Its cognate antigen is unknown.

The time point is: cycle 4 day 1 (C4D1), after less than seven weeks of nivolumab. Every one of the patients relapsed after autologous stem cell transplantation (brentuximab vedotin exposure was variable). Germline V gives CDR1 KGHSY, CDR2 FQNENV. The V segment lost 0 bases and the J segment 6 bases; nucleotides outside the gene matches: 3. The CDR3 sequence is 14 residues long. Libraries were prepared by immunoSEQ multiplex PCR; TCRdb keeps only in-frame clonotypes and omits some of them. Of around 92,000 clones listed, 75% to 85% are singletons. This TCR was sampled from a human donor with classical Hodgkin lymphoma. The source was peripheral blood mononuclear cells (PBMCs), collected before the fourth cycle of nivolumab. The V call is TRBV16, the J call TRBJ1-2, with 8 bases fitting TRBD1. The CDR3 coding sequence is TGTGCCAGCAGCCAATCCGCGACAGGGGATGGCTACACCTTC. Protein: CASSQSATGDGYTF. The whole variable domain, remainder taken from reference TRBV16 and TRBJ1-2, is GEEVAQTPKHLVRGEGQKAKLYCAPIKGHSYVFWYQQVLKNEFKFLISFQNENVFDETGMPKERFSAKCLPNSPCSLEIQATKLEDSAVYFCASSQSATGDGYTFGSGTRLTVV.